Presented here are 28 T cell receptor beta chains from one specimen sequenced in a study of CD8+ T cells in alopecia areata (dated by TCRdb to 2016 to 2019). Library method: the immunoSEQ multiplex PCR assay. To provide template for TCR sequencing, every sample had RNA extracted and reverse transcribed into cDNA. TCRdb provides this immuneACCESS table in a form limited to in-frame rearrangements. Some clones are lacking; in checked studies, under half of them reflect an unresolved V gene, and why the rest are absent is not known. Counted in this sample were roughly 150,000 clones; 75% to 90% of them appeared once. The ten largest clonotypes hold over 13% of the sample. The time point label on this specimen signifies: baseline before oral tofacitinib. The source material was CD8+ T cells sorted from blood, sampled at week 0. Receptor source: a human donor with alopecia areata.

The chain has TRBV27 and TRBJ2-1; D is unclear. Germline loops: CDR1 MNHEY, CDR2 SMNVEV (reference sequence). The CDR3 loop spans 14 amino acids. V gave up 7 bases and J gave up 9 bases, with 19 bases separating them. The CDR3 nucleotides are TGTGCCAGCACTAAAAGTGGCCCCGAAGGTGAGCAGTTCTTC. Translated, it gives CASTKSGPEGEQFF.

The chain employs TRBV27 and TRBJ1-2, with 8 bases aligning to TRBD1. The CDR3 has 13 residues. Per the germline V gene, CDR1 is MNHEY and CDR2 is SMNVEV (reference sequence). V shed 7 bases and J 7 bases; nucleotides not matched to a gene: 8. The CDR3 DNA sequence: TGTGCCAGCAAGGACAGGGAGAGAGCTGGCTACACCTTC. It specifies CASKDRERAGYTF.

This chain connects TRBV19 to TRBJ2-7, with D possibly matching TRBD1 (6 bases). The germline gives CDR1 LNHDA, CDR2 SQIVND (reference sequence). V shed 3 bases and J shed 1 base, with 13 bases lying between them. This CDR3 is 15 amino acids long. The CDR3 region is CASSIRGQLSYEQYF. The DNA of the CDR3 is TGTGCCAGTAGTATCCGTGGACAGCTATCCTACGAGCAGTACTTC.

This clone was detected only a few times. This sample also contains other DNA sequences that code for the same CDR3. The chain employs TRBV9 and TRBJ2-2; D gene uncertain. Trimming removed 0 bases at V and 5 bases at J, with 2 bases between. The length of the CDR3 is 12 residues. Germline V gene sequence: CDR1 SGDLS, CDR2 YYNGEE. CDR3 DNA: TGTGCCAGCAGCGTAGGGACCGGGGAGCTGTTTTTT. Protein: CASSVGTGELFF.

The chain joins TRBV4-1 to TRBJ1-5; D gene unclear. The germline gives CDR1 MGHRA, CDR2 YSYEKL. The CDR3 has 15 residues. V gave up 0 bases and J gave up 4 bases, with 10 bases separating them. The CDR3 region has the DNA TGCGCCAGCAGCCAAGATTCCCGAGGAAATCAGCCCCAGCATTTT. It specifies CASSQDSRGNQPQHF.

This chain joins TRBV29-1 and TRBJ2-2; the D gene is possibly TRBD2 (6 bases). CDR1 SQVTM and CDR2 ANQGSEA come from the germline V gene. V lost 4 bases and J lost 6, with 9 bases in between. The CDR3 is 12 amino acids. The CDR3 nucleotides read TGCAGCGTTGGGAGGGGCTCCGGGGAGCTGTTTTTT. Translated: CSVGRGSGELFF.

The chain has TRBV9 and TRBJ2-3; perhaps TRBD1 as D (5 bases). V lost 1 base to trimming and J lost 4 bases, with 13 bases between them. The CDR3 length is 15 residues. CDR1 is SGDLS and CDR2 is YYNGEE in the germline V gene. The chain's CDR3 is CASSVNRGIPDTQYF. The CDR3 DNA sequence: TGTGCCAGCAGCGTAAATAGGGGAATTCCAGATACGCAGTATTTT.

The table lists this clone with a count of one. The chain links TRBV5-4 to TRBJ2-7; TRBD2 is a possible D gene (5 bases). The CDR3 is 15 residues long. The ends were cut back, 5 bases at V and 0 bases at J, with 15 bases in the middle. CDR1 is SGHNT, CDR2 YYREEE, per germline (reference sequence). The CDR3 region is CASSPRTGFSYEQYF. The CDR3 bases are TGTGCCAGCAGTCCACGGACGGGATTCTCCTACGAGCAGTACTTC.

The V and J genes are TRBV13 and TRBJ2-1; 10 positions match TRBD2. J gave up 6 bases and V 5 bases, and 7 bases lay outside the gene matches. The CDR3 spans 15 residues. Germline values: CDR1 PRHDT, CDR2 FYEKMQ (reference sequence). DNA for the CDR3: TGTGCCAGCAGCCACGGACTAGCGGACTCCAATGAGCAGTTCTTC. Its translation is CASSHGLADSNEQFF.

This chain links TRBV5-1 with TRBJ2-1, with 8 bases matching TRBD2. V was pared by 4 bases and J by 6 bases, with 3 bases of the junction left unmatched. The CDR3 extends over 13 amino acids. Germline loops: CDR1 SGHRS, CDR2 YFSETQ. The chain's CDR3 is CASSPGTSNEQFF. CDR3 DNA sequence: TGCGCCAGCAGCCCCGGGACTAGCAATGAGCAGTTCTTC.

The CDR3 spells CSVGQAPTYEQYF. The CDR3 DNA reads as TGCAGCGTTGGTCAGGCGCCAACCTACGAGCAGTACTTC. The chain carries TRBV29-1 and TRBJ2-7; D is unresolved. Germline values: CDR1 SQVTM, CDR2 ANQGSEA. The CDR3 sequence is 13 residues long. The V end was cut by 4 bases, the J end by 2 bases, with 12 bases between.

The gene calls are TRBV27 and TRBJ2-3, with TRBD2 as a possible D gene (5 bases). This CDR3 is built from 15 residues. The germline gives CDR1 MNHEY, CDR2 SMNVEV (reference sequence). V lost 8 bases and J lost 3, with 18 bases in between. CDR3 loop: CASGVLRRGTDTQYF. In DNA form, the CDR3 reads TGTGCCAGCGGAGTTTTAAGGCGAGGGACAGATACGCAGTATTTT.

This rearrangement joins TRBV9 to TRBJ2-7, with D unresolved. Germline values: CDR1 SGDLS, CDR2 YYNGEE. V was trimmed by 4 bases and J by 3 bases, leaving 14 bases between them. The CDR3 has 14 residues. The CDR3 reads CASSPSYDGYEQYF. CDR3 bases: TGTGCCAGCAGCCCCAGTTACGACGGCTACGAGCAGTACTTC.

This clone was picked up one time. The chain employs TRBV6-5 and TRBJ2-7; maybe TRBD2 (6 bases). The CDR3 spans 15 residues. Germline loops: CDR1 MNHEY, CDR2 SVGAGI. The V and J ends lost 2 bases and 2 bases respectively, with 13 bases between them. CDR3: CASSYGREVTYEQYF. For the CDR3, the DNA is TGTGCCAGCAGTTACGGCAGGGAGGTCACCTACGAGCAGTACTTC.

The chain joins TRBV4-1 to TRBJ2-1, with D perhaps given as TRBD1 or TRBD2 (6 bases each). V was pared by 5 bases and J by 9 bases, with 20 bases between. This CDR3 spans 15 amino acids. Germline assignment: CDR1 MGHRA and CDR2 YSYEKL. The CDR3 loop reads CASSKKGGYDGEQFF. The CDR3 DNA follows: TGCGCCAGCAGCAAAAAAGGGGGGTACGACGGTGAGCAGTTCTTC.

The rearrangement joins TRBV27 to TRBJ1-3; no clear D gene. The V gene's germline CDR1 is MNHEY and CDR2 SMNVEV (reference sequence). V lost 8 bases and J lost 0, with 8 bases in between. The CDR3 is made up of 13 amino acids. The CDR3 coding sequence is TGTGCCAGCCGCGCGGGCTCTGGAAACACCATATATTTT. Translation: CASRAGSGNTIYF.

This clone was seen only once. The J gene is TRBJ2-2, the V gene TRBV15; D unclear. Germline V gives CDR1 LNHNV, CDR2 YYDKDF (reference sequence). CDR3 length: 13 amino acids. Between the trimmed V and J ends, which lost 0 bases and 4 bases, there was a span of 3 bases. The CDR3 DNA reads TGTGCCACCAGCAGAGATATCACCGGGGAGCTGTTTTTT. Translated, it gives CATSRDITGELFF. Complete variable domain (other parts from reference TRBV15 and TRBJ2-2): DAMVIQNPRYQVTQFGKPVTLSCSQTLNHNVMYWYQQKSSQAPKLLFHYYDKDFNNEADTPDNFQSRRPNTSFCFLDIRSPGLGDTAMYLCATSRDITGELFFGEGSRLTVL.

This clone was found a few times. The V call is TRBV29-1, the J call TRBJ1-4; D is unclear. V dropped 5 bases and J dropped 8 bases, with 6 bases sitting between them. The V gene's germline CDR1 is SQVTM and CDR2 ANQGSEA. The CDR3 is 10 amino acids. In DNA form, the CDR3 reads TGCAGCGTTTACGTAGAAAAACTGTTTTTT. This gives the protein CSVYVEKLFF.

The J gene is TRBJ1-6, the V gene TRBV7-2; D unresolved. Trimming cost V 5 bases and J 6 bases, with 14 bases left between them. This CDR3 spans 15 amino acids. The germline V gene has CDR1 SGHTA and CDR2 FQGNSA. The CDR3 bases are TGTGCCAGCAGCCCAACCGGCCAATCTAATTCACCCCTCCACTTT. Its translation is CASSPTGQSNSPLHF.

This CDR3 reads CASSFLTSGSGGETQYF. Here the CDR3 DNA reads TGTGCCAGCAGCTTCCTGACTAGCGGGAGTGGCGGAGAGACCCAGTACTTC. This rearrangement joins TRBV5-6 to TRBJ2-5, with TRBD2 matching over 12 bases. J gave up 4 bases and V 2 bases, and 9 bases lay outside the gene matches. The germline gives CDR1 SGHDT, CDR2 YYEEEE. This CDR3 is 17 amino acids long.

The J gene is TRBJ2-2, the V gene TRBV2; 9 bases are a match to TRBD2. The germline gives CDR1 SNHLY, CDR2 FYNNEI. CDR3 length equals 16 residues. Germline trimming cut 7 bases from V and 2 bases from J; bases unmatched to any gene: 8. For the CDR3, the DNA is TGTGCCAGCATGGGAACTAGCGGGCTTAACACCGGGGAGCTGTTTTTT. The encoded protein is CASMGTSGLNTGELFF.

This clone was observed a handful of times. The chain joins TRBV27 to TRBJ2-5; D is perhaps TRBD1 (6 bases). The CDR3 totals 17 residues. The ends were cut back, 5 bases at V and 1 base at J, with 20 bases in the middle. Per germline, CDR1 MNHEY and CDR2 SMNVEV (reference sequence). CDR3 nucleotide sequence: TGTGCCAGCAGTCTGGGGGCGAAAGAAGGGCCCCAAGAGACCCAGTACTTC. It encodes CASSLGAKEGPQETQYF.

V gene TRBV14 combines with J gene TRBJ2-4; the D gene is possibly TRBD1 (5 bases). Between the trimmed V and J ends, which lost 1 base and 5 bases, there was a span of 15 bases. The CDR3 is 16 residues long. The germline CDR1 and CDR2 sequences are SGHDN and FVKESK. The chain's CDR3 is CASSQASGHGENIQYF. In nucleotides, the CDR3 is TGTGCCAGCAGCCAAGCCTCTGGACACGGCGAAAACATTCAGTACTTC.

The genes are TRBV11-2 and TRBJ2-3; either TRBD1 or TRBD2 may fit D (6 bases each). CDR3 length: 13 amino acids. Trimming took 6 bases from V and 4 from J, leaving 11 bases between them. Germline V gives CDR1 SGHAT, CDR2 FQNNGV. Here the CDR3 DNA reads TGTGCCAGCAGACAGGGAGGAGCAGATACGCAGTATTTT. Its translation is CASRQGGADTQYF.

V is TRBV28 and J is TRBJ2-7; TRBD1 is a possible D gene (6 bases). V shed 3 bases and J shed 9 bases, with 15 bases lying between them. The length of the CDR3 is 13 residues. The germline V gene has CDR1 MDHEN and CDR2 SYDVKM. CDR3: CASSFGGHSGQYF. In DNA form, the CDR3 reads TGTGCCAGCAGTTTTGGGGGCCACTCGGGGCAGTACTTC.

The chain is built from TRBV10-2 and TRBJ2-3; weak D call: TRBD2 (6 bases). Trimming removed 8 bases from V and 4 bases from J, with 16 bases in between. CDR3 size: 14 residues. The germline gives CDR1 WSHSY, CDR2 SAAADI. CDR3 sequence reads: CASDGAGGADTQYF. DNA of the CDR3: TGCGCCAGCGACGGGGCCGGGGGTGCAGATACGCAGTATTTT.

The chain employs TRBV10-3 and TRBJ1-1; weak D call: TRBD1 (5 bases). The length of the CDR3 is 13 residues. Germline values: CDR1 ENHRY, CDR2 SYGVKD. V gave up 5 bases and J gave up 1 base, with 8 bases separating them. The CDR3 protein is CAISPTGNTEAFF. CDR3 DNA: TGTGCCATCAGTCCTACAGGGAACACTGAAGCTTTCTTT.

This sequence joins TRBV5-6 and TRBJ2-1; TRBD1 might be the D (8 bases). The germline CDR1 and CDR2 sequences are SGHDT and YYEEEE. The CDR3 extends over 18 amino acids. Between the trimmed V and J ends, which lost 3 bases and 4 bases, there was a span of 23 bases. CDR3 amino acids: CASSSSQTRGREYNEQFF. DNA for the CDR3: TGTGCCAGCAGCTCCAGTCAAACCAGGGGGCGGGAGTACAATGAGCAGTTCTTC.